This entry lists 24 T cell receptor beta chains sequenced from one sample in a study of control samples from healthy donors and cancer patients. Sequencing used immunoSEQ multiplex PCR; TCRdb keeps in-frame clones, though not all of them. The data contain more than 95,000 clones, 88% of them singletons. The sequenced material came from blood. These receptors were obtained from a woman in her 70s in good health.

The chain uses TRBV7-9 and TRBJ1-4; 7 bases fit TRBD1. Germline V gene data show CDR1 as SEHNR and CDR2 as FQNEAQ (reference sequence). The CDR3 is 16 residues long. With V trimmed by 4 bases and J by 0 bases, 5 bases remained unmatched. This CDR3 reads CASSSWDSATNEKLFF. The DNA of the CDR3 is TGTGCCAGCAGCTCCTGGGACAGTGCAACTAATGAAAAACTGTTTTTT.

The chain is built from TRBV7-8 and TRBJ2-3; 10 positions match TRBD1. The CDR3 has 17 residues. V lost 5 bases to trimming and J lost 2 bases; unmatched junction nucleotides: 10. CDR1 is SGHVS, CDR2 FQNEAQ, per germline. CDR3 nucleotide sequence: TGTGCCAGCAGCAGGGCCGCCGGGACAGGGGCCACAGATACGCAGTATTTT. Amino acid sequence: CASSRAAGTGATDTQYF. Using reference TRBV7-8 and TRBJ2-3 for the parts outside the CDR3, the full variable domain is GAGVSQSPRYKVAKRGQDVALRCDPISGHVSLFWYQQALGQGPEFLTYFQNEAQLDKSGLPSDRFFAERPEGSVSTLKIQRTQQEDSAVYLCASSRAAGTGATDTQYFGPGTRLTVL.

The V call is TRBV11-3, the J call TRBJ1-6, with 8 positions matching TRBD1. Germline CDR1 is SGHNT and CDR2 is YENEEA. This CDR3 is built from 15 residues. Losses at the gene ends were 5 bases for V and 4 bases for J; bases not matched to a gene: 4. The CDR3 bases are TGTGCCAGCAGCGCGGGACAGGTTTATAATTCACCCCTCCACTTT. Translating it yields CASSAGQVYNSPLHF.

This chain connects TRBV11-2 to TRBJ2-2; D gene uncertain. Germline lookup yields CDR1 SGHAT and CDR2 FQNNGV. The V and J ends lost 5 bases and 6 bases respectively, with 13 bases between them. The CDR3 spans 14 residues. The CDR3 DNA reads TGTGCCAGCAGCCGGAGAAGGTATTCCGGGGAGCTGTTTTTT. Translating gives CASSRRRYSGELFF.

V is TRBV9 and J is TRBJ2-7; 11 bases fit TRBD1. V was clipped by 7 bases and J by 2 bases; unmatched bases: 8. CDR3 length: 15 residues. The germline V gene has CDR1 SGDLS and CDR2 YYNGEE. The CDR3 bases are TGTGCCAGCTCGGGAGGGGGACAGGGGGCCTACGAGCAGTACTTC. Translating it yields CASSGGGQGAYEQYF.

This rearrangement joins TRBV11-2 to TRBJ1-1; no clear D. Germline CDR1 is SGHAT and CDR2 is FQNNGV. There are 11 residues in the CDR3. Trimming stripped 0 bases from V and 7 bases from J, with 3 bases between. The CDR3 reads CASSLDGEAFF. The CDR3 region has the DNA TGTGCCAGCAGCTTAGATGGTGAAGCTTTCTTT.

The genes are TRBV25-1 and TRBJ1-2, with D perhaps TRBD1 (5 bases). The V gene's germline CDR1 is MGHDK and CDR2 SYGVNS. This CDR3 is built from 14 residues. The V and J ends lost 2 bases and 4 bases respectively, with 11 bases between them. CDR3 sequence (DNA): TGTGCCAGCAGTGAACCGGGACGGCCCTATGGCTACACCTTC. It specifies CASSEPGRPYGYTF.

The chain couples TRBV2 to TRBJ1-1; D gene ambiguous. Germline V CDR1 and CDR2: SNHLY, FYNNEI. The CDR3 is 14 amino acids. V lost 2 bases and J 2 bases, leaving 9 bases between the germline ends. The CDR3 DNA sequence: TGTGCCAGCAGTGAACGCGGGGTTAACACTGAAGCTTTCTTT. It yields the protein CASSERGVNTEAFF.

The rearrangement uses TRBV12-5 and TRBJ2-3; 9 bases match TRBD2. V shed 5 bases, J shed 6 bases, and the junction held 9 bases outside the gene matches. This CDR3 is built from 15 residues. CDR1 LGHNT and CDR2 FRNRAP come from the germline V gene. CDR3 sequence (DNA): TGTGCTAGTGGTCCCGGGACTAGCTTTTTGGATACGCAGTATTTT. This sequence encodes CASGPGTSFLDTQYF.

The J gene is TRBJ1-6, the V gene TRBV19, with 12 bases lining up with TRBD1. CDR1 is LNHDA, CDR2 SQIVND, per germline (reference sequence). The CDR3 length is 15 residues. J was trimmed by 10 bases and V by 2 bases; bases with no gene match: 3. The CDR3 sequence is CASSIRDRGRSPLHF. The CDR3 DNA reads TGTGCCAGTAGTATACGGGACAGGGGGCGGTCACCCCTCCACTTT.

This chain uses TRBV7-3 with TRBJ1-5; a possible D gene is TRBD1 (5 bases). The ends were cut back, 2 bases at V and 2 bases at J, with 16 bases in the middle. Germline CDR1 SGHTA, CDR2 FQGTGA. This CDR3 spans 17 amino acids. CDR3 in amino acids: CASSLEWGETGNQPQHF. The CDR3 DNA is TGTGCCAGCAGCTTAGAATGGGGGGAGACGGGCAATCAGCCCCAGCATTTT.

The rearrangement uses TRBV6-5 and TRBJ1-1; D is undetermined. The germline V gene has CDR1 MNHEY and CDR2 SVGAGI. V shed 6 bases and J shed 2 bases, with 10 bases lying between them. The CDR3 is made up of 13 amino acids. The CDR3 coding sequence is TGTGCCAGCAGGCGAGATCTCAACACTGAAGCTTTCTTT. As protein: CASRRDLNTEAFF.

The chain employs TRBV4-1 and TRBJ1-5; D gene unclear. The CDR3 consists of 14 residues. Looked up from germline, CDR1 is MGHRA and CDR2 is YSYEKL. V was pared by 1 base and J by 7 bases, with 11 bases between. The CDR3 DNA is TGCGCCAGCAGCCAAGGCACGGTAGGGCAGCCCCAGCATTTT. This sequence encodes CASSQGTVGQPQHF.

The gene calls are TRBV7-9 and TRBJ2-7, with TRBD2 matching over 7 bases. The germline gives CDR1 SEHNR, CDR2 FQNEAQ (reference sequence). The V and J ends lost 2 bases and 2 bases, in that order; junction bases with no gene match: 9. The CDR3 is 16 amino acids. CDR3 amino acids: CASSLSFGAGAYEQYF. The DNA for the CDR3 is TGTGCCAGCAGCTTATCATTCGGGGCGGGGGCCTACGAGCAGTACTTC.

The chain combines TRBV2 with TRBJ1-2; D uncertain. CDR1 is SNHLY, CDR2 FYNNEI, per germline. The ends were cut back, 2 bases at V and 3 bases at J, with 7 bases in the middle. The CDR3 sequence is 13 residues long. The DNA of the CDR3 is TGTGCCAGCAGTGAATTTCCGGACTATGGCTACACCTTC. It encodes CASSEFPDYGYTF.

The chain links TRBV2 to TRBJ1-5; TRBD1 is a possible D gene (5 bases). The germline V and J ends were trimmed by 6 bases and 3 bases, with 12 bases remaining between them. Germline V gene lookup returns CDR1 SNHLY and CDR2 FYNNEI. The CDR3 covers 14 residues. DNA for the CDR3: TGTGCCAGCAGCACGGTAGGGGACAATCAGCCCCAGCATTTT. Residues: CASSTVGDNQPQHF.

The CDR3 here is CASSLGNLAGNTIYF. CDR3 coding DNA: TGTGCCAGCAGCTTAGGTAACCTGGCGGGAAACACCATATATTTT. V and J are TRBV11-2 and TRBJ1-3; D not resolved. The V end lost 1 base, the J end lost 4 bases, and 11 bases lay between the germline ends. This CDR3 has 15 amino acids. Germline lookup yields CDR1 SGHAT and CDR2 FQNNGV.

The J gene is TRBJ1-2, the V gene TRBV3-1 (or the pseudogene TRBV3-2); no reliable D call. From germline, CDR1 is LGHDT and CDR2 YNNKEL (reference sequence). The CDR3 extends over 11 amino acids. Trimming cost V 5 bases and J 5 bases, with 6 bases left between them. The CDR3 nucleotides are TGTGCCAGCAGCTACAATTATGGCTACACCTTC. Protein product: CASSYNYGYTF.

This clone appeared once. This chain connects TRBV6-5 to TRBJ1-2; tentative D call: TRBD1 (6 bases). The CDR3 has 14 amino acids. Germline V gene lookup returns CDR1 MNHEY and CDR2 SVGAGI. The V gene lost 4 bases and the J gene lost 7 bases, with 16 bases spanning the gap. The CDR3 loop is CASSSLIQGTGYTF. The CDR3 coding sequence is TGTGCCAGCAGTTCACTTATACAGGGAACTGGCTACACCTTC.

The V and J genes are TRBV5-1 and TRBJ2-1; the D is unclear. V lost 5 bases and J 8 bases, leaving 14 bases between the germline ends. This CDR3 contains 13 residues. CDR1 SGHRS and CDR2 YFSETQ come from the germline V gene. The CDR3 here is CASRRDGGDEQFF. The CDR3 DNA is TGCGCCAGCAGGCGCGATGGCGGCGATGAGCAGTTCTTC.

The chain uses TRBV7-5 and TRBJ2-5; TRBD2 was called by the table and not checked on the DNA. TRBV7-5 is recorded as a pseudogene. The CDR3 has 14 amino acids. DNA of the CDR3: TGTGCCTCACCCTACGGGGAGGCCCAAGAGACCCAGTACTTC. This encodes CASPYGEAQETQYF.

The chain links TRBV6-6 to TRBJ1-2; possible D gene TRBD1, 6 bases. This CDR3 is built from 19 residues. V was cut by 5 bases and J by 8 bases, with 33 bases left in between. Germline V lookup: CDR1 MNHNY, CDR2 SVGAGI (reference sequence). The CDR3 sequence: CASSRVPPLKITGFRGYTF. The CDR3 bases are TGTGCCAGCAGTCGGGTCCCGCCCCTAAAAATAACAGGGTTTCGCGGCTACACCTTC.

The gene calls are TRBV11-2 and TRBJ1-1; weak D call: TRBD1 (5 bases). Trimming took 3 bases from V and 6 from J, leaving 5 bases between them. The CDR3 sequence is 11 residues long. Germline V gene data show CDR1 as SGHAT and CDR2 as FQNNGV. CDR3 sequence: CASSLGAEAFF. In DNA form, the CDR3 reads TGTGCCAGCAGCTTGGGGGCTGAAGCTTTCTTT.

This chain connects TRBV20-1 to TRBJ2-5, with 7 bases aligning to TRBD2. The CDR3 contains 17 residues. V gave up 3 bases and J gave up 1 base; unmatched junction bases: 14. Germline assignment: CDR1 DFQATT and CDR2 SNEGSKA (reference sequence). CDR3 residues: CSASSLSGTIFQETQYF. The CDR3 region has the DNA TGCAGTGCTAGTTCTCTTTCCGGGACTATCTTCCAAGAGACCCAGTACTTC.